These 30 T cell receptor beta chains were sequenced from one sample in a study of T cell changes during pregnancy in multiple sclerosis. Profiling relied on immunoSEQ multiplex PCR, and the TCRdb table lists in-frame clones only, not all of them. The data contain about 42,000 clones, 88% of them seen just once; the ten biggest clones take up more than 0.95%. The sample was CD4+ T cells from peripheral blood mononuclear cells, taken in the second trimester of pregnancy. These TCRs come from a female donor with multiple sclerosis, enrolled in a pregnancy study.

V and J are TRBV6-1 and TRBJ2-7; 9 nucleotides match TRBD2. V was pared by 0 bases and J by 2 bases, with 5 bases of the junction left unmatched. CDR3 length equals 16 residues. Germline V CDR1 and CDR2: MNHNS, SASEGT. The CDR3 DNA sequence: TGTGCCAGCAGTGAAGCGTCCCTAGCGGGACCCTACGAGCAGTACTTC. It specifies CASSEASLAGPYEQYF.

V and J are TRBV9 and TRBJ2-3; TRBD2 agrees at 7 bases. CDR3 length: 15 amino acids. Trimming took 0 bases from V and 6 from J; bases not matched to a gene: 7. Germline V gives CDR1 SGDLS, CDR2 YYNGEE. The CDR3 DNA is TGTGCCAGCAGCGTAGTAAGCGGGATGCCGGATACGCAGTATTTT. It is translated as CASSVVSGMPDTQYF.

V gene TRBV4-3 combines with J gene TRBJ2-3; TRBD1 matches at 7 bases. Germline CDR1 reads LGHNA; CDR2 reads YSLEER. The CDR3 runs 15 residues. V dropped 3 bases and J dropped 3; count of bases not matched to a gene: 6. CDR3 loop: CASSQSTGMTDTQYF. CDR3 bases: TGCGCCAGCAGCCAGTCGACAGGGATGACAGATACGCAGTATTTT.

V gene TRBV11-2 combines with J gene TRBJ2-1, with 10 bases fitting TRBD2. Losses at the gene ends were 0 bases for V and 0 bases for J; bases not matched to a gene: 5. The CDR3 runs to 18 residues. From germline, CDR1 is SGHAT and CDR2 FQNNGV. The CDR3 bases are TGTGCCAGCAGCTTAGAACTAGCGGGATCCTACTCCTACAATGAGCAGTTCTTC. This translates into CASSLELAGSYSYNEQFF.

The rearrangement uses TRBV10-3 and TRBJ1-1; D is perhaps TRBD1 (5 bases). This CDR3 has 15 residues. Looked up from germline, CDR1 is ENHRY and CDR2 is SYGVKD. Between the trimmed V and J ends, which lost 5 bases and 4 bases, there was a span of 17 bases. CDR3 nucleotides: TGTGCCATCAGTTCGGGGCGGGATGGGGCCACTGAAGCTTTCTTT. Protein product: CAISSGRDGATEAFF.

The rearrangement uses TRBV7-5 and TRBJ2-5; TRBD1 is the table's D call and was not checked against the DNA. TRBV7-5 is noted as a pseudogene. This CDR3 is 14 amino acids long. The CDR3: CASSWGQDQETQYF. CDR3 DNA: TGTGCCAGCAGCTGGGGACAGGACCAAGAGACCCAGTACTTC.

V usage is TRBV18 and J usage is TRBJ1-1, with D unresolved. V was cut by 8 bases and J by 2 bases, with 18 bases left in between. This CDR3 has 15 residues. Germline V gene data show CDR1 as KGHSH and CDR2 as LQKENI. The CDR3 DNA reads TGTGCCAGCCAGATGGGCGGGCCAGATAACACTGAAGCTTTCTTT. Amino acid sequence: CASQMGGPDNTEAFF.

Only a few counts were recorded for this clone. J is TRBJ2-6 and V is TRBV2, with 7 bases lining up with TRBD1. The CDR3 sequence is 18 residues long. J gave up 0 bases and V 1 base, and 6 bases lay outside the gene matches. Germline loops: CDR1 SNHLY, CDR2 FYNNEI. The CDR3 loop is CASSEGAGGVSGANVLTF. Here the CDR3 DNA reads TGTGCCAGCAGTGAAGGTGCAGGGGGAGTCTCTGGGGCCAACGTCCTGACTTTC.

V usage is TRBV28 and J usage is TRBJ2-5; D is perhaps TRBD1 (6 bases). V lost 4 bases to trimming and J lost 2 bases, with 14 bases between them. Looked up from germline, CDR1 is MDHEN and CDR2 is SYDVKM. This CDR3 has 15 amino acids. For the CDR3, the DNA is TGTGCCAGCAGTTCCGCATTAGGACAGCAAGAGACCCAGTACTTC. Protein: CASSSALGQQETQYF.

The V gene is TRBV5-1, the J gene TRBJ1-1; tentative D call: TRBD1 (5 bases). From germline, CDR1 is SGHRS and CDR2 YFSETQ. The CDR3 loop spans 14 amino acids. V lost 4 bases and J 4 bases, leaving 14 bases between the germline ends. The CDR3 reads CASSPTVILTEAFF. CDR3 bases: TGCGCCAGCAGCCCGACAGTAATTCTCACTGAAGCTTTCTTT.

This chain joins TRBV28 and TRBJ2-7; 7 bases agree with TRBD2. The CDR3 consists of 19 residues. V shed 3 bases, J shed 4 bases, and the junction held 21 bases outside the gene matches. The germline V gene encodes CDR1 MDHEN and CDR2 SYDVKM. DNA of the CDR3: TGTGCCAGCAGTTTTAACCAGCGGGACCCGCCTCTACGATTATACGAGCAGTACTTC. Its translation is CASSFNQRDPPLRLYEQYF.

This chain joins TRBV2 and TRBJ2-1; 7 bases line up with TRBD1. Germline assignment: CDR1 SNHLY and CDR2 FYNNEI. The CDR3 is made up of 13 amino acids. V was pared by 5 bases and J by 4 bases, with 2 bases of the junction left unmatched. CDR3 region: CASSRDRYNEQFF. CDR3 nucleotides: TGTGCCAGCAGTAGGGACAGATACAATGAGCAGTTCTTC.

The V and J genes are TRBV5-1 and TRBJ2-7, with 7 bases that match TRBD1. Looked up from germline, CDR1 is SGHRS and CDR2 is YFSETQ. V trimming: 2 bases; J trimming: 2 bases; junction bases outside the gene matches: 10. The CDR3 is made up of 16 amino acids. The CDR3 sequence: CASSFSKTGPPYEQYF. For the CDR3, the DNA is TGCGCCAGCAGCTTCTCCAAGACAGGGCCTCCCTACGAGCAGTACTTC.

The rearrangement links TRBV10-3 to TRBJ2-1; 8 nucleotides match TRBD2. This CDR3 has 16 amino acids. With 6 bases clipped from V and 0 bases from J, the junction kept 7 bases outside the gene matches. Per germline, CDR1 ENHRY and CDR2 SYGVKD. The CDR3 sequence: CAIRGTSRSSYNEQFF. The CDR3, as DNA: TGTGCCATCAGGGGGACTAGTCGAAGCTCCTACAATGAGCAGTTCTTC.

The chain recombines TRBV28 with TRBJ2-1, with no clear D. Germline V gene sequence: CDR1 MDHEN, CDR2 SYDVKM. V lost 6 bases to trimming and J lost 10 bases, with 13 bases between them. The CDR3 is made up of 12 amino acids. The CDR3 DNA reads as TGTGCCAGCAGGATTCAAGGCAGGGAGCAGTTCTTC. Protein: CASRIQGREQFF. The complete variable domain, with remaining parts taken from reference TRBV28 and TRBJ2-1, reads DVKVTQSSRYLVKRTGEKVFLECVQDMDHENMFWYRQDPGLGLRLIYFSYDVKMKEKGDIPEGYSVSREKKERFSLILESASTNQTSMYLCASRIQGREQFFGPGTRLTVL.

The rearrangement uses TRBV5-6 and TRBJ2-2; D is perhaps TRBD2 (5 bases). Germline V CDR1 and CDR2: SGHDT, YYEEEE. The CDR3 has 15 residues. V dropped 9 bases and J dropped 3 bases, with 18 bases sitting between them. The DNA of the CDR3 is TGTGCCACCTCCGTAGTTCGGGGAGACACCGGGGAGCTGTTTTTT. It is translated as CATSVVRGDTGELFF.

The V and J genes are TRBV19 and TRBJ2-5; 7 positions agree with TRBD1. The germline gives CDR1 LNHDA, CDR2 SQIVND (reference sequence). V shed 0 bases and J 2 bases; nucleotides not matched to a gene: 3. The CDR3 runs to 15 residues. DNA for the CDR3: TGTGCCAGTAGTATAGAGGGACAGCCTCAAGAGACCCAGTACTTC. Translated: CASSIEGQPQETQYF. Together with reference TRBV19 and TRBJ2-5, the CDR3 gives the full variable domain: DGGITQSPKYLFRKEGQNVTLSCEQNLNHDAMYWYRQDPGQGLRLIYYSQIVNDFQKGDIAEGYSVSREKKESFPLTVTSAQKNPTAFYLCASSIEGQPQETQYFGPGTRLLVL.

The V and J genes are TRBV6-5 and TRBJ2-3, with D unclear. The CDR3 extends over 15 amino acids. Trimming pared 4 bases from V and 1 base from J, leaving 12 bases between. CDR1 is MNHEY, CDR2 SVGAGI, per germline. The CDR3 DNA sequence: TGTGCCAGCAGTTCCCGACTCCTCGGCACAGATACGCAGTATTTT. As protein: CASSSRLLGTDTQYF.

This clone was detected only a few times. The chain is built from TRBV19 and TRBJ1-1; maybe TRBD1 (6 bases). Germline V gene sequence: CDR1 LNHDA, CDR2 SQIVND (reference sequence). The germline V and J ends were trimmed by 2 bases and 6 bases, with 7 bases remaining between them. The CDR3 totals 12 residues. The CDR3, as DNA: TGTGCCAGTAGTATATCAGGGGCTGAAGCTTTCTTT. This gives the protein CASSISGAEAFF.

This clone appeared a single time. The gene calls are TRBV5-1 and TRBJ2-2; TRBD2 agrees at 8 bases. V lost 0 bases and J lost 9; bases outside the gene matches: 10. This CDR3 comprises 16 residues. Germline V gene lookup returns CDR1 SGHRS and CDR2 YFSETQ. As DNA, the CDR3 is TGCGCCAGCAGCTTGGGGCCGGGACTAGGGGCGCGGGAGCTGTTTTTT. This translates into CASSLGPGLGARELFF.

The table lists this clone with a few counts. V gene TRBV25-1 combines with J gene TRBJ2-4; maybe TRBD2 (6 bases). CDR3 length equals 17 residues. In germline, CDR1 is MGHDK, CDR2 SYGVNS. Trimming took 4 bases from V and 1 from J, leaving 17 bases between them. The CDR3 DNA sequence: TGTGCCAGCAGTGGACGATCCGGGACTCTGGCCAAAAACATTCAGTACTTC. It encodes CASSGRSGTLAKNIQYF. Variable domain in full (rest from reference TRBV25-1 and TRBJ2-4): EADIYQTPRYLVIGTGKKITLECSQTMGHDKMYWYQQDPGMELHLIHYSYGVNSTEKGDLSSESTVSRIRTEHFPLTLESARPSHTSQYLCASSGRSGTLAKNIQYFGAGTRLSVL.

The chain recombines TRBV15 with TRBJ1-4; 7 positions match TRBD1. V was pared by 3 bases and J by 10 bases, with 8 bases of the junction left unmatched. CDR1 and CDR2 (germline): LNHNV, YYDKDF (reference sequence). CDR3 length: 14 amino acids. This CDR3 reads CATSSGQEAGKLFF. The CDR3 DNA is TGTGCCACCAGCAGCGGACAGGAGGCGGGAAAACTGTTTTTT. Full variable domain (rest looked up from reference TRBV15 and TRBJ1-4): DAMVIQNPRYQVTQFGKPVTLSCSQTLNHNVMYWYQQKSSQAPKLLFHYYDKDFNNEADTPDNFQSRRPNTSFCFLDIRSPGLGDTAMYLCATSSGQEAGKLFFGSGTQLSVL.

This clone came up once. The J gene is TRBJ1-1, the V gene TRBV7-2, with TRBD1 as a possible D gene (5 bases). The V end lost 1 base, the J end lost 3 bases, and 15 bases lay between the germline ends. The CDR3 has 16 amino acids. Germline V CDR1 and CDR2: SGHTA, FQGNSA. The CDR3 DNA is TGTGCCAGCAGCTTAGGGGTTTGGGGCAGGGACACTGAAGCTTTCTTT. It specifies CASSLGVWGRDTEAFF.

This clone was found once. The rearrangement links TRBV7-2 to TRBJ1-2; 8 bases align to TRBD1. Germline CDR1 reads SGHTA; CDR2 reads FQGNSA. The CDR3 runs 13 residues. The junction had 6 bases not matched to a gene; V was cut back by 5 bases and J by 7 bases. CDR3 nucleotide sequence: TGTGCCAGCAGCCGGACAGGGATCTCTGGCTACACCTTC. This translates into CASSRTGISGYTF.

The chain combines TRBV18 with TRBJ1-4; TRBD1 is a possible D gene (6 bases). The CDR3 consists of 16 residues. Germline CDR1 is KGHSH and CDR2 is LQKENI. V lost 3 bases to trimming and J lost 8 bases, with 19 bases between them. CDR3 in amino acids: CASSPIQTGLVEKLFF. The CDR3 region has the DNA TGTGCCAGCTCACCGATACAGACAGGTTTGGTAGAAAAACTGTTTTTT. The whole variable domain, filled in from reference TRBV18 and TRBJ1-4, reads NAGVMQNPRHLVRRRGQEARLRCSPMKGHSHVYWYRQLPEEGLKFMVYLQKENIIDESGMPKERFSAEFPKEGPSILRIQQVVRGDSAAYFCASSPIQTGLVEKLFFGSGTQLSVL.

The chain employs TRBV27 and TRBJ2-7, with 9 bases aligning to TRBD1. The CDR3 totals 13 residues. CDR1 is MNHEY, CDR2 SMNVEV, per germline (reference sequence). V dropped 8 bases and J dropped 6; count of bases not matched to a gene: 8. CDR3 sequence (DNA): TGTGCCAGCTCCTGGTCGACAGGGGGCGAGCAGTACTTC. Translated: CASSWSTGGEQYF.

This clone turned up a few times. This chain uses TRBV5-8 with TRBJ2-2; TRBD2 agrees at 7 bases. The CDR3 has 16 amino acids. V trimming: 5 bases; J trimming: 5 bases; junction bases outside the gene matches: 12. Germline V gives CDR1 SGHTS, CDR2 YDEGEE. The CDR3 loop is CASRSGTGGRTGELFF. The CDR3 DNA reads TGTGCCAGCAGAAGTGGAACGGGAGGCAGGACCGGGGAGCTGTTTTTT.

The chain is built from TRBV12-5 and TRBJ2-2; 9 nucleotides match TRBD2. The J segment lost 2 bases and the V segment lost 0 bases, leaving 10 bases of the junction unmatched. Germline V gives CDR1 LGHNT, CDR2 FRNRAP. The CDR3 runs 19 residues. The CDR3 loop is CASGLVLGSGSLNTGELFF. CDR3 nucleotides: TGTGCTAGTGGTTTGGTACTAGGTAGCGGGAGCCTAAACACCGGGGAGCTGTTTTTT.

The chain is built from TRBV7-3 and TRBJ1-4; maybe TRBD1 (6 bases). Trimming removed 4 bases from V and 8 bases from J, with 20 bases in between. This CDR3 is 16 amino acids long. Per germline, CDR1 SGHTA and CDR2 FQGTGA. CDR3: CASSSQLPRGFEKLFF. The DNA of the CDR3 is TGTGCCAGCAGCTCTCAACTACCTAGGGGGTTCGAAAAACTGTTTTTT.

This clone was seen a single time. The CDR3 loop is CASSQGSGRAHEQFF. In DNA form, the CDR3 reads TGTGCCAGCAGCCAAGGTAGCGGGAGGGCCCATGAGCAGTTCTTC. V gene TRBV14 combines with J gene TRBJ2-1, with 11 nucleotides matching TRBD2. The junction had 4 bases not matched to a gene; V was cut back by 1 base and J by 8 bases. Germline V gene lookup returns CDR1 SGHDN and CDR2 FVKESK. The CDR3 is 15 amino acids. Drawing the rest from reference TRBV14 and TRBJ2-1, the complete variable domain is EAGVTQFPSHSVIEKGQTVTLRCDPISGHDNLYWYRRVMGKEIKFLLHFVKESKQDESGMPNNRFLAERTGGTYSTLKVQPAELEDSGVYFCASSQGSGRAHEQFFGPGTRLTVL.